Given below is one T cell receptor (beta chain) in context. This clone was seen only once. The clone's antigen remains unknown. No much larger clone exists at a distance of one base, and base qualities are not known. The sample originates from a study of cytomegalovirus exposure and HLA in healthy donors (dated by TCRdb to 2016 to 2017). Turning to the overall study: A later analysis indicated that the roughly 130 validation repertoires were generated on the platform also employed for the 700 or so repertoires of the first cohort. High-throughput TCR immunosequencing, statistical association of individual TCRs with disease status, and machine learning were combined to predict cytomegalovirus infection status. Along with the approximately 700-subject first cohort, a separate validation cohort of over a hundred different subjects was used. The study aimed to test whether cataloging public T cell receptors could reveal signatures of past pathogen exposure. Broad study findings and their caveats: The classifier was reported to diagnose cytomegalovirus status with high specificity and sensitivity in both the original and validation cohorts. The authors suggested that the approach could potentially be generalized to other disease states and immunological phenotypes. All 120 or so repertoires were used to score co-occurrence in the validation cohort in a later analysis, because that analysis had no HLA typing for the cohort. Three of the identified cytomegalovirus-associated TCR beta chains were confirmed in vitro to be specific for cytomegalovirus antigens. Most TCR sequences were seen in very few donors, while some public TCRs were found in many individuals. Of the cluster scores, 90% to 95% were above 0 in a later analysis, which found that TCRs clustered in the first cohort also tended to co-occur in the 95 to 150 validation repertoires. In the study, some 160 TCR beta chains were listed as associated with cytomegalovirus.

The donors belonged to the validation cohort of about 120 subjects, which was separate from the 666-subject first cohort. CDR1 SNHLY and CDR2 FYNNEI were looked up in the germline V gene. Deletion took 7 bases off V and 1 base off J, with a span of 13 bases between the germline ends. Spanning cysteine to phenylalanine, the CDR3 consists of 14 amino acids. The entry retains the CDR3 DNA only, 42 bases that are in frame from base 1. The library came from the immunoSEQ multiplex PCR assay. As for the original processing: To diagnose cytomegalovirus status from the catalog of TCR beta chain sequences, a statistical classification framework was built. The table comes from immuneACCESS by way of TCRdb, which keeps in-frame sequences with V and J called. Part of the clones is missing from these tables; in studies checked, under half for an unresolved V gene and the rest for unknown reasons. V and J calls and clone size are those listed in that table; D and trimming were worked out from the DNA. The sample table holds roughly 100,000 clones, of which around 86% were seen once. The ten largest make up 4% of the sample.

The clonotype comes from a woman aged 18 to 35 in good health and CMV-seropositive. The specimen was PBMCs. The chain joins TRBV2 to TRBJ1-1; TRBD1 is perhaps the D gene, given 5 matching bases. The CDR3 region reads CASKKGTSNTEAFF. In nucleotides, the sequence is TGTGCCAGCAAGAAAGGGACTTCGAACACTGAAGCTTTCTTT.